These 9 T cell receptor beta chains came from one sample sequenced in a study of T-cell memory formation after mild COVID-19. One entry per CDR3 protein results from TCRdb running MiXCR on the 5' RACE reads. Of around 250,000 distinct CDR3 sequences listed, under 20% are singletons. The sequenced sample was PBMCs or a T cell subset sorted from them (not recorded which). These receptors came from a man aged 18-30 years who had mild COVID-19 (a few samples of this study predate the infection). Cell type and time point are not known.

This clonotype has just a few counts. CDR3 nucleotides: TGTGCCAGCAGCTTAGTGGGGGCGGGGGGTTACAATGAGCAGTTCTTC. This sequence encodes CASSLVGAGGYNEQFF. V gene TRBV7-2 combines with J gene TRBJ2-1, with 8 bases identical to TRBD2. With V trimmed by 1 base and J by 4 bases, 6 bases remained unmatched. Germline assignment: CDR1 SGHTA and CDR2 FQGNSA. The CDR3 runs 16 residues.

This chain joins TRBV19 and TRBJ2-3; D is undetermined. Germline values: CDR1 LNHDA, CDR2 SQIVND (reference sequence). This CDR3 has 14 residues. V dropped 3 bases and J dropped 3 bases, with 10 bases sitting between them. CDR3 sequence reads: CASSIGLETDTQYF. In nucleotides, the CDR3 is TGTGCCAGTAGTATTGGCCTCGAGACAGATACGCAGTATTTT.

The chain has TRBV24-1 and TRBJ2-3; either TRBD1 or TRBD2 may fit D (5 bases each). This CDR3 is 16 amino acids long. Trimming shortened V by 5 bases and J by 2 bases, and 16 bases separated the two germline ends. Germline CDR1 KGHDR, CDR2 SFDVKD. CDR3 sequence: CATSGGRGPTTDTQYF. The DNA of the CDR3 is TGTGCCACCAGTGGAGGTCGGGGACCGACCACAGATACGCAGTATTTT.

The CDR3 sequence: CSVDQGPGNTIYF. CDR3 nucleotides: TGCAGCGTTGATCAGGGGCCTGGAAACACCATATATTTT. The chain has TRBV29-1 and TRBJ1-3; maybe TRBD1 (6 bases). Germline CDR1 is SQVTM and CDR2 is ANQGSEA. The CDR3 has 13 amino acids. The V gene lost 3 bases and the J gene lost 2 bases, with 8 bases spanning the gap.

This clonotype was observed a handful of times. CDR3 bases: TGTGCCAGCAGTTCCCTCCCGGGGGGACTAGCGGGGGGGCGAGTAGACAATGAGCAGTTCTTC. As protein: CASSSLPGGLAGGRVDNEQFF. The V call is TRBV12-3 or TRBV12-4, the J call TRBJ2-1; the match to TRBD2 covers 16 bases. V dropped 4 bases and J dropped 5; count of bases not matched to a gene: 17. The CDR3 totals 21 residues.

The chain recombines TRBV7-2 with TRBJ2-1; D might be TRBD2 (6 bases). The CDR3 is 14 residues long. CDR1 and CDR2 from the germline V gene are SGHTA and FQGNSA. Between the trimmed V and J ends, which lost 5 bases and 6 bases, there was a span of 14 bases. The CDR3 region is CASSVRGLLNEQFF. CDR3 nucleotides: TGTGCCAGCAGCGTTCGGGGACTGCTCAATGAGCAGTTCTTC.

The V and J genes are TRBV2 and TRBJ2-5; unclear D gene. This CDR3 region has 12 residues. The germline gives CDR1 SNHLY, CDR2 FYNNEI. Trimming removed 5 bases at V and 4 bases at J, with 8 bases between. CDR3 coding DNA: TGTGCCAGCAGTATTGGACGAGAGACCCAGTACTTC. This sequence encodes CASSIGRETQYF.

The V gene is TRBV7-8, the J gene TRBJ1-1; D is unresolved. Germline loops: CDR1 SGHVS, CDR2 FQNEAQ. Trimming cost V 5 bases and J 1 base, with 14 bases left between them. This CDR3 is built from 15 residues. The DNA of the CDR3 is TGTGCCAGCAGCAACCCCACCCGGGCGAACACTGAAGCTTTCTTT. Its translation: CASSNPTRANTEAFF.

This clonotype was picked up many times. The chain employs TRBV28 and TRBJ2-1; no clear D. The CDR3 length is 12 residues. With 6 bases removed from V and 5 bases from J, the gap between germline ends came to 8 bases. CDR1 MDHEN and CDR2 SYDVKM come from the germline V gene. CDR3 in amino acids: CASSLLNNEQFF. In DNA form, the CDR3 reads TGTGCCAGCAGCCTTTTGAACAATGAGCAGTTCTTC.